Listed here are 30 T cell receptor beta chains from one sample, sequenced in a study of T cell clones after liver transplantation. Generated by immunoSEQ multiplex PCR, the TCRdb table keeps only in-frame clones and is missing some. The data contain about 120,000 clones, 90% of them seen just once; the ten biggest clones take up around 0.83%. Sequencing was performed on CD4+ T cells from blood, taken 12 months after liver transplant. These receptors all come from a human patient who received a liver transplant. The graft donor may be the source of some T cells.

CDR3 bases: TGTGCCAGCAGAGGGAAAAAAAACAACACTGAAGCTTTCTTT. Residues: CASRGKKNNTEAFF. This chain connects TRBV11-2 to TRBJ1-1; the D is unclear. The CDR3 is made up of 14 amino acids. CDR1 SGHAT and CDR2 FQNNGV come from the germline V gene. Trimming took off 6 bases at V and 2 bases at J, with 13 bases between the two ends.

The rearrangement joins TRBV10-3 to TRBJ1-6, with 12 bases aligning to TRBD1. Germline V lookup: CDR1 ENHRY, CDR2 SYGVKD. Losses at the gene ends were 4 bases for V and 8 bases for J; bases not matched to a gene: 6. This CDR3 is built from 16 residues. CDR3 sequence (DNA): TGTGCCATCAGTGGGGGGACAGGGGGCGCGGATTCACCCCTCCACTTT. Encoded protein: CAISGGTGGADSPLHF.

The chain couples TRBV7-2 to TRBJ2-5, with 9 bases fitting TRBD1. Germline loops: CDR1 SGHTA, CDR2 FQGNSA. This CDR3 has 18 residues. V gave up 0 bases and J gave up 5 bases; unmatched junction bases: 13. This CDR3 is CASSLAPGQGVALETQYF. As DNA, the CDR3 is TGTGCCAGCAGCTTAGCGCCGGGACAGGGAGTTGCTCTTGAGACCCAGTACTTC. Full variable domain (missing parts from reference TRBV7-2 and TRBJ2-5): GAGVSQSPSNKVTEKGKDVELRCDPISGHTALYWYRQSLGQGLEFLIYFQGNSAPDKSGLPSDRFSAERTGGSVSTLTIQRTQQEDSAVYLCASSLAPGQGVALETQYFGPGTRLLVL.

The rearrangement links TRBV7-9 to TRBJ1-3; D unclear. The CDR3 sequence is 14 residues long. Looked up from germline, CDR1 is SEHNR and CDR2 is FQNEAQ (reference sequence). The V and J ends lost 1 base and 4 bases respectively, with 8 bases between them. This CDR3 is CASSLEVTGNTIYF. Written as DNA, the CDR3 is TGTGCCAGCAGCTTAGAAGTCACGGGAAACACCATATATTTT.

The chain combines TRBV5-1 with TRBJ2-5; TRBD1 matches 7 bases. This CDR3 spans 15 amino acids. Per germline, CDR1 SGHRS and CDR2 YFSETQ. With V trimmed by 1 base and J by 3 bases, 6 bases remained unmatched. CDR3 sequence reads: CASSLTGTAEETQYF. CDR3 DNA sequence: TGCGCCAGCAGCTTGACCGGGACAGCTGAAGAGACCCAGTACTTC.

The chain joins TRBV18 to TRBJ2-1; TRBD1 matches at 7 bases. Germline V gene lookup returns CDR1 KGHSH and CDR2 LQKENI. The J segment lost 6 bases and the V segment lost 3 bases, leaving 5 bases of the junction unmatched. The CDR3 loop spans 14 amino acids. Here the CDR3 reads CASSPLTGPNEQFF. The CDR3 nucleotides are TGTGCCAGCTCACCTCTGACAGGGCCCAATGAGCAGTTCTTC.

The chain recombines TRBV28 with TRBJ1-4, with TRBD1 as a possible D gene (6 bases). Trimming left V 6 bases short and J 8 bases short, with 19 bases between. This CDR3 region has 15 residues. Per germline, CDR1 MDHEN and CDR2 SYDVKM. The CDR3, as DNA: TGTGCCAGCAGCACCCCGCAGGGGCAAGGCGAAAAACTGTTTTTT. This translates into CASSTPQGQGEKLFF.

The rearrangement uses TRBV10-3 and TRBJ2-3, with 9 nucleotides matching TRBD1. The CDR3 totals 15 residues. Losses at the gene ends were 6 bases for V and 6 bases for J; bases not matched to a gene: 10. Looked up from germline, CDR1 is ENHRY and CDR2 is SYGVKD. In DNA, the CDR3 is TGTGCCATCAGCCGGGACAGGGCGTCCTCGGATACGCAGTATTTT. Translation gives CAISRDRASSDTQYF.

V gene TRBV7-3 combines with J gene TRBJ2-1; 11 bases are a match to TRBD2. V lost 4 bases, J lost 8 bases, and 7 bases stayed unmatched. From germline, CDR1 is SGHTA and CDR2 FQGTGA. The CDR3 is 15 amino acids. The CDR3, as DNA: TGTGCCAGCAGCTCCGGGGTAGCGGGAGGGTATGAGCAGTTCTTC. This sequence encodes CASSSGVAGGYEQFF.

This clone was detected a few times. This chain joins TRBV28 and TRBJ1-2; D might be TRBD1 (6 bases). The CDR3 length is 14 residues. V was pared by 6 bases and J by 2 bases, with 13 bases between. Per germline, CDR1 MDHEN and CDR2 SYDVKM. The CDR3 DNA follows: TGTGCCAGCAGCCCAACAGGGAGGAACTATGGCTACACCTTC. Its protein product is CASSPTGRNYGYTF.

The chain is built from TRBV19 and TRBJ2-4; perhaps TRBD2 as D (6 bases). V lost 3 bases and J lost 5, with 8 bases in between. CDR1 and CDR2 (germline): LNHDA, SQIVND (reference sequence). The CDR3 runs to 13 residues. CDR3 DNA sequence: TGTGCCAGTAGTATCAAGCGGGAAAACATTCAGTACTTC. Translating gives CASSIKRENIQYF.

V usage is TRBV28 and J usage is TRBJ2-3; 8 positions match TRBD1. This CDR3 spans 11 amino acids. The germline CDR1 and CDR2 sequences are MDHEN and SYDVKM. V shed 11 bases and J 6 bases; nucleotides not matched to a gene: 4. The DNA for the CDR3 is TGTGCCGCAGGGGGCAGGGATACGCAGTATTTT. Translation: CAAGGRDTQYF.

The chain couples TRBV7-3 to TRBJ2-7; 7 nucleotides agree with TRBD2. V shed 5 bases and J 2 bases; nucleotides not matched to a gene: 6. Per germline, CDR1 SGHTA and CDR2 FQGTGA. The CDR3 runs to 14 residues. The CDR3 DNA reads TGTGCCAGCAGCCGGGGGGACGGCCCCTACGAGCAGTACTTC. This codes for CASSRGDGPYEQYF. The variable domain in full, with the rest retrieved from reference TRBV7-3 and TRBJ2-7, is GAGVSQTPSNKVTEKGKYVELRCDPISGHTALYWYRQSLGQGPEFLIYFQGTGAADDSGLPNDRFFAVRPEGSVSTLKIQRTERGDSAVYLCASSRGDGPYEQYFGPGTRLTVT.

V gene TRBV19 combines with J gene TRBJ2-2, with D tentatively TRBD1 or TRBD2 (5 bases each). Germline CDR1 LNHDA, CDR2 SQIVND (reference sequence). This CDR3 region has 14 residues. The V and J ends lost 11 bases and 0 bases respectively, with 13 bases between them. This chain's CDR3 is CASARDANTGELFF. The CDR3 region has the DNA TGTGCCTCCGCCCGGGACGCGAACACCGGGGAGCTGTTTTTT.

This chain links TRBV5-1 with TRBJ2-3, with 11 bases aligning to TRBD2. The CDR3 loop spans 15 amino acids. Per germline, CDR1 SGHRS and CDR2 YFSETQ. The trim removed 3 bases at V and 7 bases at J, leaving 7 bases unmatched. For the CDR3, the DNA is TGCGCCAGCAGCTCGCCCGGGACTAGCGGAAATACGCAGTATTTT. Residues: CASSSPGTSGNTQYF. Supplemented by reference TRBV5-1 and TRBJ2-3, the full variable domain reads KAGVTQTPRYLIKTRGQQVTLSCSPISGHRSVSWYQQTPGQGLQFLFEYFSETQRNKGNFPGRFSGRQFSNSRSEMNVSTLELGDSALYLCASSSPGTSGNTQYFGPGTRLTVL.

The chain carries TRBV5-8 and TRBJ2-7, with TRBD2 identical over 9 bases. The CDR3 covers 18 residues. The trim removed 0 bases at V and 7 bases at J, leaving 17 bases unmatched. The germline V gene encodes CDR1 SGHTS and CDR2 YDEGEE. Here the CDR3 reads CASSLEPLAGWSRGEQYF. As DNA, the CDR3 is TGTGCCAGCAGCTTGGAACCGCTAGCGGGATGGAGTAGGGGAGAGCAGTACTTC.

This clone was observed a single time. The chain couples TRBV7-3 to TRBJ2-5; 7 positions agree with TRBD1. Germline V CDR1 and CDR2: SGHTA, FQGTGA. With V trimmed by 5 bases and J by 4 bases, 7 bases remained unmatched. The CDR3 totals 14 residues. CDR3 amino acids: CASSQDRDRETQYF. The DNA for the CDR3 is TGTGCCAGCAGCCAAGACAGGGATCGAGAGACCCAGTACTTC. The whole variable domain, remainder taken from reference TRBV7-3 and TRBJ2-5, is GAGVSQTPSNKVTEKGKYVELRCDPISGHTALYWYRQSLGQGPEFLIYFQGTGAADDSGLPNDRFFAVRPEGSVSTLKIQRTERGDSAVYLCASSQDRDRETQYFGPGTRLLVL.

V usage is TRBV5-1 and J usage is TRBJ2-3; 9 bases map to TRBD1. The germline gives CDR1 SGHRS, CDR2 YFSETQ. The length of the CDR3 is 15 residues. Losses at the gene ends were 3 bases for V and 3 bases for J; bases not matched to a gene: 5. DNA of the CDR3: TGCGCCAGCAGCTACGGGACAGGGACGACAGATACGCAGTATTTT. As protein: CASSYGTGTTDTQYF.

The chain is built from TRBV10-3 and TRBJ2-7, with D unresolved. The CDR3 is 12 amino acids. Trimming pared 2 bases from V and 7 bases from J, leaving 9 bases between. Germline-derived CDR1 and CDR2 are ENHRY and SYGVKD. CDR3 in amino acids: CAISEGPGEQYF. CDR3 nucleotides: TGTGCCATCAGTGAGGGGCCCGGGGAGCAGTACTTC.

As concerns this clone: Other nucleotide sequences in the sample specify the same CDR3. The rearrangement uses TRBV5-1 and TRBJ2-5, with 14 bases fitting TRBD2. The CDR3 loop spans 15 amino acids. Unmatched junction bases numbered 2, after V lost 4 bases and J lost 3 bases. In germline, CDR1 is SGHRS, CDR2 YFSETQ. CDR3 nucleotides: TGCGCCAGCAGCCGGGGACTAGCGGGAGAAGAGACCCAGTACTTC. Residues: CASSRGLAGEETQYF.

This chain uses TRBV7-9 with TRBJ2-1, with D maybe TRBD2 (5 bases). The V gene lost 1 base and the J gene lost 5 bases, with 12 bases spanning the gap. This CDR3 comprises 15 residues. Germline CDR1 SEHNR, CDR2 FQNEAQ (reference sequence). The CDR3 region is CASSLGGSGDNEQFF. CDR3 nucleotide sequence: TGTGCCAGCAGCTTAGGAGGGTCAGGAGACAATGAGCAGTTCTTC.

CDR3 sequence reads: CASRPRRFTDLRGRTEAFF. The CDR3 nucleotides read TGTGCCAGCAGACCTAGACGTTTTACAGACTTGAGGGGGCGAACTGAAGCTTTCTTT. J is TRBJ1-1 and V is TRBV28; TRBD1 aligns across 7 bases. The CDR3 spans 19 residues. Germline CDR1 MDHEN, CDR2 SYDVKM. V lost 6 bases to trimming and J lost 5 bases; unmatched junction nucleotides: 24.

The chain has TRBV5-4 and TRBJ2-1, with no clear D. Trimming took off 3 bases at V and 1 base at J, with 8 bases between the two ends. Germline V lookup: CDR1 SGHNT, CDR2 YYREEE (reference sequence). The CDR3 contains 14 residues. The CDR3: CASSSGRSYNEQFF. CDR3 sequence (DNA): TGTGCCAGCAGCTCTGGACGGTCCTACAATGAGCAGTTCTTC.

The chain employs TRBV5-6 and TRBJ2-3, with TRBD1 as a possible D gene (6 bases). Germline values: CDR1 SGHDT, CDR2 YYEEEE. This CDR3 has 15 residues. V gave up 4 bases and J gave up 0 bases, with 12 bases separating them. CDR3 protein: CASSDWTDSTDTQYF. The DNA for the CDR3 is TGTGCCAGCAGCGACTGGACAGATAGCACAGATACGCAGTATTTT.

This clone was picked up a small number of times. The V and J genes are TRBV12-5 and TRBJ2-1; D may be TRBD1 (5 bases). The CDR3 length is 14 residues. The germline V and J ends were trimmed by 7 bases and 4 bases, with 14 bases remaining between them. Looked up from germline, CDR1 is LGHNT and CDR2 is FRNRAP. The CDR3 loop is CASAREGVYNEQFF. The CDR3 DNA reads TGTGCTAGTGCCAGGGAAGGGGTATACAATGAGCAGTTCTTC.

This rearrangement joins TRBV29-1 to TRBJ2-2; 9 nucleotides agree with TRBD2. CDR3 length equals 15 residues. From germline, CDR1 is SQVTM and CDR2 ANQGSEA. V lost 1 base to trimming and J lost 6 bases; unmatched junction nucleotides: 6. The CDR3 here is CSVEGSGSTSGELFF. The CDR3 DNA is TGCAGCGTTGAAGGTAGCGGGAGTACGTCCGGGGAGCTGTTTTTT.

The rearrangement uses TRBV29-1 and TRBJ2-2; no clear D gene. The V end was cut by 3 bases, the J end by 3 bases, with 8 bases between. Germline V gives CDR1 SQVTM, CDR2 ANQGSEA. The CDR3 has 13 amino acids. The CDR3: CSVDATHTGELFF. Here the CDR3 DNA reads TGCAGCGTTGACGCCACCCACACCGGGGAGCTGTTTTTT.

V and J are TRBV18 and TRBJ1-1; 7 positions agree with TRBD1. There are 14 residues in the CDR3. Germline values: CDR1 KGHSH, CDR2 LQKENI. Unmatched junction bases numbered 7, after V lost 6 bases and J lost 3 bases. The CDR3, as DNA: TGTGCCAGCTCCATGGAGCAGGGGGACACTGAAGCTTTCTTT. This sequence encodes CASSMEQGDTEAFF.

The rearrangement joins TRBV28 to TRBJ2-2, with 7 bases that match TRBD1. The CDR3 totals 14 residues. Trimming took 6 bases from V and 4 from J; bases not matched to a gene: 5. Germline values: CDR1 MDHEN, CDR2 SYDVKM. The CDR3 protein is CASRLTGSTGELFF. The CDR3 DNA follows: TGTGCCAGCAGACTGACAGGGAGCACCGGGGAGCTGTTTTTT.

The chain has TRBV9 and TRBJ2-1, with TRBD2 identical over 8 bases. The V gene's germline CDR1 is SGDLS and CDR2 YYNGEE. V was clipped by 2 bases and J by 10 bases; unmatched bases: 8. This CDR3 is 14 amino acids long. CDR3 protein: CASSVATSGGEQFF. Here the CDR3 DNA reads TGTGCCAGCAGCGTGGCGACCAGCGGGGGAGAGCAGTTCTTC.